One sample yielded the 4 T cell receptor beta chains listed below, sequenced in a study of T cells in narcolepsy. Here immunoSEQ multiplex PCR was the method, and the copy in TCRdb shows in-frame clones only, minus some. The sample records 25,000 to 35,000 clones, 75% to 85% being singletons. The specimen sequenced was memory (CD45RA-) CD4+ T cells from blood. The receptors stem from a human donor in good health.

This CDR3 is CASSRRDRGFDTQYF. In DNA form, the CDR3 reads TGTGCCAGCAGCCGCCGGGACAGGGGGTTTGATACGCAGTATTTT. V usage is TRBV7-2 and J usage is TRBJ2-3; 11 bases match TRBD1. The V gene end was trimmed by 5 bases and the J gene end by 6 bases; junction bases not matched to a gene: 7. Per the germline V gene, CDR1 is SGHTA and CDR2 is FQGNSA. The CDR3 is made up of 15 amino acids. Complete variable domain (other parts from reference TRBV7-2 and TRBJ2-3): GAGVSQSPSNKVTEKGKDVELRCDPISGHTALYWYRQSLGQGLEFLIYFQGNSAPDKSGLPSDRFSAERTGGSVSTLTIQRTQQEDSAVYLCASSRRDRGFDTQYFGPGTRLTVL.

V and J are TRBV5-1 and TRBJ2-7; 10 bases align to TRBD2. The CDR3 totals 16 residues. The germline V gene encodes CDR1 SGHRS and CDR2 YFSETQ. V dropped 4 bases and J dropped 7; count of bases not matched to a gene: 14. The CDR3 protein is CASSRGVAGGPGEQYF. CDR3 in DNA: TGCGCCAGCAGCCGCGGGGTAGCGGGGGGACCGGGGGAGCAGTACTTC.

The DNA of the CDR3 is TGTGCCAGCAGCCCCCTTAGCGGGAGATCGTCCGATACGCAGTATTTT. This sequence encodes CASSPLSGRSSDTQYF. This chain uses TRBV4-2 with TRBJ2-3, with TRBD2 matching 9 bases. There are 16 residues in the CDR3. The V and J ends lost 4 bases and 6 bases, in that order; junction bases with no gene match: 11. CDR1 is LGHNA, CDR2 YNFKEQ, per germline.

The chain joins TRBV20-1 to TRBJ1-1; D is possibly TRBD1 (5 bases). CDR1 and CDR2 (germline): DFQATT, SNEGSKA (reference sequence). There are 11 residues in the CDR3. With 7 bases removed from V and 5 bases from J, the gap between germline ends came to 11 bases. The CDR3 loop reads CSERGGTEAFF. For the CDR3, the DNA is TGCAGTGAACGGGGGGGGACTGAAGCTTTCTTT.